This TCR beta chain was identified during a study of blood T cells in healthy people across ages. Background on the study: When template switching was applied, about one barcoded beta molecule was captured per two T cells.

There are many counts of this clonotype. Then a second PCR, running about 6 to 12 cycles, was carried out with a sample-barcoded 5' primer and a J-beta primer mix. A template-switch adaptor containing 12 random nucleotides labeled each cDNA molecule. Researchers report that each sample yielded at least 3 million CDR3-containing paired-end reads. TCRdb fed the 5' RACE reads into MiXCR, producing one record per CDR3 protein. The sample holds about 1.7 million distinct CDR3 sequences; approximately 30% are singletons and the top ten take 7.7%. V gave up 8 bases and J gave up 5 bases; unmatched junction bases: 10. The CDR3 covers 13 residues. Per germline, CDR1 DFQATT and CDR2 SNEGSKA (reference sequence).

The specimen was blood. This sequence originates from a woman aged 25-40 years in good health. The chain combines TRBV20-1 with TRBJ2-7; 9 bases fit TRBD1. CDR3 DNA sequence: TGCAGTACTAAGACAGGGGGGAGGAACGAGCAGTACTTC. This codes for CSTKTGGRNEQYF.